This TCR beta chain is drawn from a study of beta chain features in type 1 diabetes (dated by TCRdb to between 2017 and 2018). Concerning the study at large: Mean age, gender distribution, total cell number and subset yield were not different between patients and healthy donors. The study compared the TCRB repertoires of sorted circulating CD4+ T cell subsets in recently diagnosed type 1 diabetes patients with those in matched healthy donors. A total of roughly 99,000,000 sorted cells were examined across all samples, and the number of cells per subset was strongly correlated with RNA yield. Whereas all 28 donors provided naive and central memory subsets, regulatory and stem cell-like memory subsets were isolated from just 8 patients and roughly eight healthy donors. What the authors observed across the whole study: Fewer insertions and more nucleotide deletions at VDJ recombination sites were observed in patients with type 1 diabetes, implying thymic rearrangement abnormalities. Only small numbers of individuals were included in the HLA sub-analyses, which left unresolved whether HLA type had any influence on TCRB rearrangement. PCR might favor shorter templates, but patient and control samples were amplified and corrected together, so any skew would affect both groups equally. In all four CD4+ subsets, TCRB CDR3 length was moderately but significantly shorter in type 1 diabetes patients. The naive, central memory and regulatory TCRB repertoires appeared to resemble one another more closely among patients than among healthy donors. Because cDNA rather than genomic DNA was sequenced, highly expressing activated cells could have been over-represented, although no difference in activation and CD3 levels was found between groups.

From each donor, a single peripheral blood sample of roughly 0.11 L on average was drawn into heparinised tubes. A BD FACSAria II and a panel including CD45RO, CCR7, CD25, CD127, CD95 and CD27 were used to sort naive, central memory, regulatory and stem cell-like memory CD4+ T cells. A purity above 98% was achieved for all sorted populations. PBMCs were isolated immediately by Lymphoprep density gradient centrifugation and stained directly without culture. So that batch effects would be minimized, each experiment stained and sorted samples in pairs, pairing one healthy donor with one patient. The germline V gene yields SNHLY for CDR1 and FYNNEI for CDR2. Its CDR3 holds 13 amino acids, cysteine through phenylalanine. This entry keeps only the CDR3 DNA: 39 bases, framed from base 1. V is cut back by 6 bases and J by 6 bases, with 5 bases in the junction unmatched. Of note for this clone: Its specific antigen is unknown. No much larger clone exists at a distance of one base, and base qualities are not known.

All of the isolated RNA was reverse transcribed with the High Capacity cDNA Reverse Transcription Kit, so expressed TCRB transcripts were sequenced. Deep immunoSEQ sequencing was performed on naive, central memory and regulatory T cell samples, with an average of around 3.5 million total reads per sample. Sorted cells were lysed in RLT buffer, and RNA was extracted using DNase-treated RNeasy Micro or Mini kits according to cell number. To prevent cross-contamination, every cell subset was processed on its own, while patient and healthy donor samples were processed together. Using the immunoSEQ multiplex PCR, TCRB sequences were amplified from cDNA into 87-bp fragments spanning the CDR3 region. Sequencing of the amplicons was done on the Illumina HiSeq platform. Processing in the source paper ran as follows. PCR bias was computationally corrected using synthetic template baselines, reads within Hamming distance 2 were collapsed, and singletons that could not be merged were discarded. Reads were aligned against IMGT so that V, D and J genes, CDR3 length and insertions or deletions at six rearrangement sites could be assigned. Within each subset, clonotype counts were normalized to the number of sorted cells before true diversity and Gini coefficients were calculated with the tcR R package. Repertoire sharing was quantified using the overlap coefficient calculated on TCRB nucleotide sequences. As a proxy for the pre-selection repertoire, out-of-frame TCRB sequences from naive cells were analyzed. TCRdb obtained this table from immuneACCESS and retained in-frame rearrangements with V and J assigned. These tables miss some clones; where compared with another copy, unresolved V genes account for less than half of the shortfall, and the remainder is unexplained. That table supplies the V and J calls and clone size; D and trimming were determined from the DNA. This sample has some 230,000 clones in its table, and 9% to 10% of those were observed once. The leading ten clones occupy just under 0.035% of the sample.

Sequencing was performed on naive CD4+ T cells from blood. The cell subset or site label, read with the paper, signifies: true naive CD4+ T cells. The chain is made from TRBV2 and TRBJ1-2, with 9 bases aligning to TRBD1. This clonotype was obtained from a woman aged 18-29 years in good health. The sequenced DNA is TGTGCCAGCAGCGTTGACAGGGGGGATGGCTACACCTTC. Translated, it reads CASSVDRGDGYTF. The CDR3, completed at both ends by the reference TRBV2 and TRBJ1-2 genes, gives the full variable domain EPEVTQTPSHQVTQMGQEVILRCVPISNHLYFYWYRQILGQKVEFLVSFYNNEISEKSEIFDDQFSVERPDGSNFTLKIRSTKLEDSAMYFCASSVDRGDGYTFGSGTRLTVV.